This T cell receptor beta chain is drawn from a study of blood T cell repertoires in COVID-19. Sequencing used immunoSEQ multiplex PCR; TCRdb keeps in-frame clones, though not all of them. Here the sample spans some 200,000 clones, about 90% being singletons. Germline V lookup: CDR1 SQVTM, CDR2 ANQGSEA. Germline trimming cut 6 bases from V and 4 bases from J; bases unmatched to any gene: 14. This CDR3 has 16 residues. The chain has TRBV29-1 and TRBJ2-1; TRBD1 matches 8 bases. The source is a young woman who had recovered from COVID-19. Sequencing was done on a sample of PBMCs or T cells enriched from blood (not recorded which). The CDR3 spells CSVLPEGRGPYNEQFF. The CDR3 DNA follows: TGCAGCGTCTTACCCGAAGGCAGGGGGCCATACAATGAGCAGTTCTTC.